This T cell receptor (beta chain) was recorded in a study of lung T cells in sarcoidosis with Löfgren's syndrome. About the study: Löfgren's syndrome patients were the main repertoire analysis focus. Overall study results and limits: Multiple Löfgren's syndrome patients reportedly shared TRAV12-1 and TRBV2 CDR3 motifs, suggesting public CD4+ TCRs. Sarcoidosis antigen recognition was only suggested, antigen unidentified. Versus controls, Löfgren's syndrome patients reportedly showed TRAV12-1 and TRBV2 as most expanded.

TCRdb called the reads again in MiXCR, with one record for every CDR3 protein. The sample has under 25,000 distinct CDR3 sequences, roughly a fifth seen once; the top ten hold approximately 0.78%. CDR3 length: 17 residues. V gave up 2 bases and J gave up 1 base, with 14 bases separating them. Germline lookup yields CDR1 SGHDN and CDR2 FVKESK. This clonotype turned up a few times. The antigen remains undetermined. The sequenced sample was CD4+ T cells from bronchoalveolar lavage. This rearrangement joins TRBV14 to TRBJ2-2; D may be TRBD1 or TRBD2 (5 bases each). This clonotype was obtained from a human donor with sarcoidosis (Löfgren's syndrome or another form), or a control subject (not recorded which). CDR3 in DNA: TGTGCCAGCAGCCAATTATGGGGACCTAAGAACACCGGGGAGCTGTTTTTT. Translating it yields CASSQLWGPKNTGELFF.